This T cell receptor (beta chain) stems from a study of Ad26.COV2.S vaccination and SARS-CoV-2 variants. Study summary: Ad26.COV2.S arm of COV1001 included the donor. Ad26.COV2.S was injected intramuscularly once or twice, 56 days apart. Study-wide points: Placebo recipients trailed vaccine recipients in spike-specific TCR breadth.

Sequencing used immunoSEQ multiplex PCR; TCRdb keeps in-frame clones, though not all of them. The top ten clones hold roughly 3% of a sample with around 250,000 clones, around nine tenths of them seen once. Germline trimming cut 4 bases from V and 7 bases from J; bases unmatched to any gene: 8. The V gene's germline CDR1 is KGHDR and CDR2 SFDVKD. The length of the CDR3 is 15 residues. As concerns this clone: Its antigen is currently unknown.

This sample's treatment: around 19 received Ad26.COV2.S at low or high dose, single or two shots; a few received placebo; per-sample allocation not given. Specimens were obtained on day 63 following the first vaccine or placebo injection. This sample comprised peripheral blood, obtained in a trial of Ad26.COV2.S vaccine versus placebo. This TCR was sampled from a person aged 18 to 59 who received the Ad26.COV2.S COVID-19 vaccine or a placebo. This chain connects TRBV24-1 to TRBJ2-1; 8 bases are a match to TRBD2. DNA of the CDR3: TGTGCCACCAGTGAGTCGGGACTAGGAAGGAATGAGCAGTTCTTC. It specifies CATSESGLGRNEQFF.